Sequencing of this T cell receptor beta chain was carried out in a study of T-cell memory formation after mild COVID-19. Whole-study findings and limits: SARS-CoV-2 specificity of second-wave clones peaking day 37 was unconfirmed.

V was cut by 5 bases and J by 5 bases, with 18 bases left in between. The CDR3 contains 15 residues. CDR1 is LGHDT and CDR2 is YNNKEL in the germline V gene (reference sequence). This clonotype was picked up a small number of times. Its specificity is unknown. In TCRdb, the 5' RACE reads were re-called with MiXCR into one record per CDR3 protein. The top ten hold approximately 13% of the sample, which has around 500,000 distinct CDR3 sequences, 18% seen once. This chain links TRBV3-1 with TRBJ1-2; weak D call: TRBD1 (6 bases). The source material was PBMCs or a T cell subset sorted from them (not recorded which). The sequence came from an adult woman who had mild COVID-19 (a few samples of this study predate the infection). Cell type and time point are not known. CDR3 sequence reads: CASSAQGFLNYGYTF. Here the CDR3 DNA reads TGTGCCAGCAGCGCACAGGGATTTCTTAATTATGGCTACACCTTC.